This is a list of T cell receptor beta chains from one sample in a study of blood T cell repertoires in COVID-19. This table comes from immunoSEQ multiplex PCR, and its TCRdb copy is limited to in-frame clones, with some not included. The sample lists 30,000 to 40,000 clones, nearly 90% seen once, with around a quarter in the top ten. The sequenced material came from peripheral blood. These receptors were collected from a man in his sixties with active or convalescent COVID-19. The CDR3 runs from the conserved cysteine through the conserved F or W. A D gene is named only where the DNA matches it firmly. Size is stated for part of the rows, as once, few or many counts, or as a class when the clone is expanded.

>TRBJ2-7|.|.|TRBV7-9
CASSLQGTTYEQYF
TGTGCCAGCAGCTTACAGGGCACGACCTACGAGCAGTACTTC
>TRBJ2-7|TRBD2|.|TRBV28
CASSRGTSGSYEQYF
TGTGCCAGCAGCCGCGGGACTAGCGGGAGCTACGAGCAGTACTTC
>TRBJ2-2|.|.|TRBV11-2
CASSPRTGIVAGELFF
TGTGCCAGCAGCCCACGAACAGGGATCGTCGCCGGGGAGCTGTTTTTT
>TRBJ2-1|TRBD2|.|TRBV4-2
CASSHTRFDQREESGNEQFF
TGTGCCAGCAGCCATACAAGATTCGACCAGCGGGAGGAATCCGGCAATGAGCAGTTCTTC
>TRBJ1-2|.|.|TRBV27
CASSLSHGQVYGYTF
TGTGCCAGCAGTTTAAGTCATGGGCAGGTATATGGCTACACCTTC
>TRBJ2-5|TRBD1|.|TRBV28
CASSFRYRGPQETQYF
TGTGCCAGCAGTTTTCGATACAGGGGGCCCCAAGAGACCCAGTACTTC
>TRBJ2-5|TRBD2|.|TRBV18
CASSPSSGSIETQYF
TGTGCCAGCTCCCCGTCTAGCGGGAGTATCGAGACCCAGTACTTC
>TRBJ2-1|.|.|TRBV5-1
CASSLEGEGYNEQFF
TGCGCCAGCAGCTTGGAGGGGGAGGGGTATAATGAGCAGTTCTTC
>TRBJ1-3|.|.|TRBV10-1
CASSEHPGVGNTIYF
TGCGCCAGCAGTGAGCACCCAGGGGTTGGAAACACCATATATTTT
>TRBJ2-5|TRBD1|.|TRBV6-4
CASKLIRQGVFGETQYF
TGTGCCAGCAAGTTGATCCGACAGGGTGTGTTTGGGGAGACCCAGTACTTC
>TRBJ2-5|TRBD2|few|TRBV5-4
CASSPGGTQETQYF
TGTGCCAGCAGTCCGGGGGGTACCCAAGAGACCCAGTACTTC
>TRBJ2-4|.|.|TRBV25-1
CASLAEVNNIQYF
TGTGCCAGCCTGGCGGAAGTAAATAACATTCAGTACTTC
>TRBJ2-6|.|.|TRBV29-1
CSAILEAAGGANVLTF
TGCAGCGCAATCTTGGAGGCCGCGGGGGGGGCCAACGTCCTGACTTTC
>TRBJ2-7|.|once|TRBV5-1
CASSLGAGTLEQYF
TGCGCCAGCAGCTTGGGCGCAGGGACATTAGAGCAGTACTTC
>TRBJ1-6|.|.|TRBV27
CASSFTDNSPLHF
TGTGCCAGCAGTTTCACAGATAATTCACCCCTCCACTTT
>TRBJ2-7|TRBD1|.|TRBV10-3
CAVGTGVEEQYF
TGTGCCGTCGGGACAGGGGTAGAGGAGCAGTACTTC
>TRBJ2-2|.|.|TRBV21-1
CASSATGTKNTGELFF
TGTGCCAGCAGCGCAACCGGGACTAAGAACACCGGGGAGCTGTTTTTT
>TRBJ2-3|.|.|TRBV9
CASSVDDYSSTDTQYF
TGTGCCAGCAGCGTAGATGATTACAGCTCCACAGATACGCAGTATTTT
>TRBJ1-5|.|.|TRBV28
CASSPVRGNSNQPQHF
TGTGCCAGCAGCCCGGTGAGGGGGAATAGCAATCAGCCCCAGCATTTT
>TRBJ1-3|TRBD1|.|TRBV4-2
CASSQEWTGGAGNTIYF
TGTGCCAGCAGCCAAGAGTGGACAGGGGGCGCAGGAAACACCATATATTTT
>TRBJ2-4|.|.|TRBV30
CAWSVKTGRSAQYF
TGTGCCTGGAGTGTAAAGACAGGGAGGTCAGCCCAGTACTTC
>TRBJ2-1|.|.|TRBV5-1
CASSHSWRENNEQFF
TGCGCCAGCAGCCACTCTTGGAGGGAAAACAATGAGCAGTTCTTC
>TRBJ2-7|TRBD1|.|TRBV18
CASSGTGAPSYEQYF
TGTGCCAGCTCCGGGACAGGGGCCCCCTCCTACGAGCAGTACTTC
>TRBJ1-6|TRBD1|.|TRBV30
CAWDRDRVNSPLHF
TGTGCCTGGGACCGGGACAGGGTTAATTCACCCCTCCACTTT
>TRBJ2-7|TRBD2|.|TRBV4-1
CASSPGLAGDEQYF
TGCGCCAGCAGCCCCGGACTAGCGGGAGACGAGCAGTACTTC
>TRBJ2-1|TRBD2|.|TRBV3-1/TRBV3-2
CASSRTSGQHNEQFF
TGTGCCAGCAGCCGGACTAGCGGGCAACACAATGAGCAGTTCTTC
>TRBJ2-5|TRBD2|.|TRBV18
CASSHRVAGGQETQYF
TGTGCCAGCTCACACCGAGTAGCGGGAGGCCAAGAGACCCAGTACTTC
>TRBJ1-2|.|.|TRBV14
CASSQVKTGDPNYGYTF
TGTGCCAGCAGCCAAGTTAAAACAGGAGATCCTAACTATGGCTACACCTTC
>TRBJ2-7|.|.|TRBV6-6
CASKTQGYEQYF
TGTGCCAGCAAGACTCAGGGGTACGAGCAGTACTTC